This T cell receptor beta chain originates from a study of radiotherapy plus CTLA-4 blockade in lung cancer. Clones were sequenced by immunoSEQ multiplex PCR, and TCRdb holds only the in-frame ones, with some missing. In the table there are about 85,000 clones, roughly 86% of which are singletons. Focal radiation plus CTLA-4 blockade with ipilimumab was given to patients with chemo-refractory metastatic non-small-cell lung cancer. Study-wide results and limits: How blood T cell clones changed early, along with interferon-beta, reportedly forecast response best. After treatment with radiotherapy plus ipilimumab, TCR clones that came from the tumor expanded in blood.

The CDR3 contains 16 residues. CDR1 and CDR2 from the germline V gene are SGHTA and FQGNSA. V trimming: 3 bases; J trimming: 5 bases; junction bases outside the gene matches: 7. Remarks on this clone: Its specificity is unknown.

Sequencing used peripheral blood, obtained from a patient treated with radiotherapy plus ipilimumab. The rearrangement joins TRBV7-2 to TRBJ2-3; 11 nucleotides line up with TRBD2. This receptor was identified in a human donor with non-small cell lung cancer who had a partial response to radiotherapy plus ipilimumab. The CDR3, as DNA: TGTGCCAGCAGCTTGACTAGCGGGACCCTCGTAGATACGCAGTATTTT. It codes for CASSLTSGTLVDTQYF.